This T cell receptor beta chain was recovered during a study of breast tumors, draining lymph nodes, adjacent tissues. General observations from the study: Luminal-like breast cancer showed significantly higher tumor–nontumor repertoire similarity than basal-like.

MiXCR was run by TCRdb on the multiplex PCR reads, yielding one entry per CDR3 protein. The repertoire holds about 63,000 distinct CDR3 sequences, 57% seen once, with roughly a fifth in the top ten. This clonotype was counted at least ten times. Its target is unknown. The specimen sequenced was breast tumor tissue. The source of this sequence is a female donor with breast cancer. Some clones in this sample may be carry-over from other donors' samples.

The CDR3 DNA reads TGCGCCAGCAGCTTGTCTGCTAACTATGGCTACACCTTC. The encoded protein is CASSLSANYGYTF. The rearrangement uses TRBV5-1 and TRBJ1-2; no definite D call. The V and J ends lost 1 base and 0 bases respectively, with 4 bases between them. The CDR3 loop spans 13 amino acids. Germline V gene sequence: CDR1 SGHRS, CDR2 YFSETQ.